This TCR beta chain derives from a study of HIV-infected patients and healthy controls. Study as a whole: By the second bleed, viral load was undetectable in most of the 16 patients.

About 500 ng RNA was reverse transcribed with alpha and beta constant-region primers. Each of the alpha and beta chains got its own library through chain-specific third strand synthesis with indices. A single primer pair per chain amplified all rearrangements, with per-molecule barcodes. TCRdb re-derived calls from the 5' RACE reads in MiXCR, one entry per CDR3 protein. The sample records some 7,000 distinct CDR3 sequences, roughly a tenth being singletons. Germline lookup yields CDR1 LNHDA and CDR2 SQIVND (reference sequence). The ends were cut back, 7 bases at V and 0 bases at J, with 8 bases in the middle. The CDR3 sequence is 13 residues long. This clonotype is categorized as medium-sized. Roughly three months, about 14 weeks, into antiretroviral therapy, follow-up blood was collected. All unsorted peripheral T cells were captured because whole blood was used without fractionation.

This TCR came from an adult with HIV infection. This chain connects TRBV19 to TRBJ2-3; D gene uncertain. Here the sequenced sample was blood, taken during antiretroviral therapy. The CDR3 spells CASKKYSTDTQYF. In DNA form, the CDR3 reads TGTGCCAGTAAAAAATACAGCACAGATACGCAGTATTTT.